The table lists the clone carrying this T cell receptor (beta chain) with a few counts. These data come from a study of blood T cells in healthy people across ages. The CDR3 runs 14 residues. The V segment lost 3 bases and the J segment 7 bases; nucleotides outside the gene matches: 6. A second PCR, run for roughly 7 to 12 cycles, used a sample-barcoded 5' primer plus a J-beta primer mix. TCRdb independently ran MiXCR on the 5' RACE reads; one entry per CDR3 protein. The sample lists over 550,000 distinct CDR3 sequences, 25% to 35% occurring once. This TCR came from a woman older than 75 in good health. The sequenced sample was blood. The J gene is TRBJ1-5, the V gene TRBV12-3 or TRBV12-4; 7 nucleotides line up with TRBD1. CDR3 amino acids: CASSLAGGRQPQHF. In DNA form, the CDR3 reads TGTGCCAGCAGTTTGGCAGGGGGACGGCAGCCCCAGCATTTT.